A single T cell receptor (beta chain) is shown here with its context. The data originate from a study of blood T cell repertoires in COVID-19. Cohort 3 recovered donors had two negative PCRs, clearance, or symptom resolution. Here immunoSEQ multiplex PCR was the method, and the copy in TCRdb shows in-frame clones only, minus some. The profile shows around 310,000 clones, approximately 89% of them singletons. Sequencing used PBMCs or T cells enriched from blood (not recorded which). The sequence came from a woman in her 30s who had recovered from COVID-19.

CDR3 residues: CASSLEGRGNEQFF. The CDR3 nucleotides are TGTGCCAGCAGCTTAGAGGGTCGAGGAAATGAGCAGTTCTTC. The chain has TRBV11-3 and TRBJ2-1; D gene ambiguous. Germline CDR1 SGHNT, CDR2 YENEEA. Trimming stripped 0 bases from V and 7 bases from J, with 10 bases between. CDR3 length equals 14 residues.